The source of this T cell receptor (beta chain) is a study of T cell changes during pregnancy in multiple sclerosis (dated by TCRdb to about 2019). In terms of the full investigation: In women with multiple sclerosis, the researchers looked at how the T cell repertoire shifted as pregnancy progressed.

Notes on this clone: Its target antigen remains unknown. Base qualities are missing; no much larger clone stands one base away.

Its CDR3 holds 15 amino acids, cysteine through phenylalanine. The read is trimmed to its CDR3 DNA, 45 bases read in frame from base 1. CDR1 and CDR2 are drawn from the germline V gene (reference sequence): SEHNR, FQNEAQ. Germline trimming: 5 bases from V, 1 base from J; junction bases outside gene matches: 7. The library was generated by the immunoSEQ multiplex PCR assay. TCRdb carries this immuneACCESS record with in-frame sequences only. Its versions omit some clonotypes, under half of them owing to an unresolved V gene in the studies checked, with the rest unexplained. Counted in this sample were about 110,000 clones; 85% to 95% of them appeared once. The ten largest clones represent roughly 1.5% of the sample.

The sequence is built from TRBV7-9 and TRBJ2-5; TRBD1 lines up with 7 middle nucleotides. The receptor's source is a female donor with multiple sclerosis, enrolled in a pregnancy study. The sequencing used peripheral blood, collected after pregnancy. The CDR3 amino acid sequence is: CASSTTGTAQETQYF. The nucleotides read TGTGCCAGCAGCACAACTGGGACAGCCCAAGAGACCCAGTACTTC.